What follows describes a single T cell receptor beta chain. This record belongs to a study of T cell changes during pregnancy in multiple sclerosis. TCRdb's table, derived via immunoSEQ multiplex PCR, lists solely in-frame clones and lacks some. The table includes 40,000 to 60,000 clones, around 94% detected once. The germline CDR1 and CDR2 sequences are LNHDA and SQIVND (reference sequence). The CDR3 spans 15 residues. V was clipped by 6 bases and J by 5 bases, with 17 bases between them. J is TRBJ2-1 and V is TRBV19; D possibly corresponds to TRBD2 (5 bases). The sequence was collected from a female donor with multiple sclerosis, enrolled in a pregnancy study. Sequenced here: CD8+ T cells from peripheral blood mononuclear cells, sampled before pregnancy. CDR3 in DNA: TGTGCCAGTAGCCCTTGGGCGGGCCGGGACAATGAGCAGTTCTTC. Translating it yields CASSPWAGRDNEQFF.